The source of this T cell receptor beta chain is a study of identical twins. Findings of the study overall: Twins shared out-of-frame alpha sequences with excess low generation probability.

TCRdb redid the calling of the 5' RACE reads with MiXCR, one entry per CDR3 protein. This table holds about 480,000 distinct CDR3 sequences, approximately 14% found once. V was trimmed by 7 bases and J by 2 bases, leaving 12 bases between them. CDR1 is MNHNS and CDR2 is SASEGT in the germline V gene. The CDR3 is 14 amino acids. This clonotype has more than one count but fewer than ten. The antigen is not known. The data were also submitted as part of a second study, on yellow fever vaccine responses in identical twins.

The sequencing input was CD4+ T cells sorted from blood. The rearrangement joins TRBV6-1 to TRBJ1-5, with D perhaps matching TRBD1 (5 bases). The sequence came from a woman younger than 30 in good health. The CDR3 here is CASTQGKGNQPQHF. The DNA of the CDR3 is TGTGCCAGCACCCAGGGAAAAGGCAATCAGCCCCAGCATTTT.